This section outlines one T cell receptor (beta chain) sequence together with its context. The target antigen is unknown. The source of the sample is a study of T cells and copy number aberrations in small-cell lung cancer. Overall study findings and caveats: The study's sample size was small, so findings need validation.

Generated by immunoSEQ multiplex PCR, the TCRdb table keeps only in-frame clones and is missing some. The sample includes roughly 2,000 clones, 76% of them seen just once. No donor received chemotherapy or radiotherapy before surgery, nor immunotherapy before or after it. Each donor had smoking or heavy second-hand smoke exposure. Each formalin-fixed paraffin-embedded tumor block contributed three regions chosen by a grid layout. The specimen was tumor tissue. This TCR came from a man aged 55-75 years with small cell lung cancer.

For the CDR3, the DNA is TGCGCCAGCAGCTTGGCAGGGGCGCACGAGCAGTACTTC. It codes for CASSLAGAHEQYF. J is TRBJ2-7 and V is TRBV5-1; a possible D gene is TRBD1 (6 bases). CDR3 length equals 13 residues. The V gene lost 0 bases and the J gene lost 5 bases, with 9 bases spanning the gap. CDR1 is SGHRS and CDR2 is YFSETQ in the germline V gene. The whole variable domain, filled in from reference TRBV5-1 and TRBJ2-7, reads KAGVTQTPRYLIKTRGQQVTLSCSPISGHRSVSWYQQTPGQGLQFLFEYFSETQRNKGNFPGRFSGRQFSNSRSEMNVSTLELGDSALYLCASSLAGAHEQYFGPGTRLTVT.